In its sample, the clone carrying this T cell receptor beta chain was seen many times. Germline lookup yields CDR1 SGHAT and CDR2 FQNNGV. This CDR3 spans 17 amino acids. After removal of 5 bases from V and 4 bases from J, the junction contained 14 bases not matched to a gene. TCR beta CDR3 region amplification was performed from RNA transcripts. Researchers ran a first-round RT-PCR on the TCR CDR3 using the HTBI primer set. A single record per CDR3 protein comes from TCRdb applying MiXCR to the multiplex PCR reads. Altogether fewer than 350,000 distinct CDR3 sequences are present, roughly 15% being singletons, with the ten largest covering around 30%. The sample comes from a study of T cells in Graves' hyperthyroidism and ophthalmopathy. Newly diagnosed hyperthyroidism, duration under 2 months, in patients aged 18 to 65. Uncontrolled infection, other autoimmune disease, pregnancy or lactation led to exclusion. The PBMCs had their origin in around 9.1 ml of fresh peripheral blood.

Material for sequencing was blood. This chain joins TRBV11-2 and TRBJ1-5; 7 nucleotides line up with TRBD1. This clonotype was obtained from a woman between 45 and 60 years old with Graves' hyperthyroidism that later progressed to Graves' ophthalmopathy. The CDR3 spells CASSADYTGEGNQPQHF. As DNA, the CDR3 is TGTGCCAGCAGCGCGGATTATACAGGGGAAGGGAATCAGCCCCAGCATTTT.